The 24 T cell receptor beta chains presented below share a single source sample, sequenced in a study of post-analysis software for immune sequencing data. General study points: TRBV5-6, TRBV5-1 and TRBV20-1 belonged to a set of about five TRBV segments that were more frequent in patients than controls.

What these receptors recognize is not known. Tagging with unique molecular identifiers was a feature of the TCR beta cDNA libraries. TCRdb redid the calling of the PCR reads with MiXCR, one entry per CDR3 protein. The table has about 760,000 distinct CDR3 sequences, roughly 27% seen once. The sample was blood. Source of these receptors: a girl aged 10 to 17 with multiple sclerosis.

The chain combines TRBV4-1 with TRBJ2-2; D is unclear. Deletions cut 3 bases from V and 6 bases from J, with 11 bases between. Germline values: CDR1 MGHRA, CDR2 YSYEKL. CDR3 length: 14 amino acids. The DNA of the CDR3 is TGCGCCAGCAGCCACGGAGCGCGGCCCGGGGAGCTGTTTTTT. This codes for CASSHGARPGELFF.

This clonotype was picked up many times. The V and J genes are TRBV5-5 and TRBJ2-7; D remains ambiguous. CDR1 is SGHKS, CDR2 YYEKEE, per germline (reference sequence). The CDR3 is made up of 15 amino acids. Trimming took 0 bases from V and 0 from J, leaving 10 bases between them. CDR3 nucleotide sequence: TGTGCCAGCAGCTTGGTAGACGGCGGCTCCTACGAGCAGTACTTC. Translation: CASSLVDGGSYEQYF.

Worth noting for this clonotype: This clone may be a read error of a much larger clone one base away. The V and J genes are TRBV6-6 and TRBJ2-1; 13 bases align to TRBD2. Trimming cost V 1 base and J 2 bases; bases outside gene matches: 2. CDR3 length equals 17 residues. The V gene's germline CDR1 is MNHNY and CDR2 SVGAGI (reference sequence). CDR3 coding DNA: TGTGCCAGCAGTTACTTCGGACTAGCGGGGGCCTACAATGAGCAGTTCTTC. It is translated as CASSYFGLAGAYNEQFF.

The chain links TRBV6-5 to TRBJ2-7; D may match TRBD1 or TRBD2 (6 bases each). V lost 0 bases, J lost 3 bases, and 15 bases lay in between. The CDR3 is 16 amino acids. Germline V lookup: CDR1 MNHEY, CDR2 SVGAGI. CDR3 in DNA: TGTGCCAGCAGTTACTCTTCAGGAGGGGGGCACTACGAGCAGTACTTC. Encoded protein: CASSYSSGGGHYEQYF.

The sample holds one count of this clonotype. CDR3 in DNA: TGCGCCAGCAGCTACCTGGGGGGAGACACCAACGAGCAGTACTTC. As protein: CASSYLGGDTNEQYF. This rearrangement joins TRBV5-1 to TRBJ2-7, with D maybe TRBD2 (6 bases). The CDR3 has 15 residues. The germline V gene encodes CDR1 SGHRS and CDR2 YFSETQ. Trimming took off 3 bases at V and 5 bases at J, with 18 bases between the two ends.

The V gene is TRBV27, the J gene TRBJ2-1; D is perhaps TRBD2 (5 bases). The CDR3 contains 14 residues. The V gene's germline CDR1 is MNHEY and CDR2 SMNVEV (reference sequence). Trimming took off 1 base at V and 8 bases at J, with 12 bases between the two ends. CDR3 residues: CASSLYSTGDEQFF. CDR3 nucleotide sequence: TGTGCCAGCAGTTTATATTCCACCGGGGATGAGCAGTTCTTC.

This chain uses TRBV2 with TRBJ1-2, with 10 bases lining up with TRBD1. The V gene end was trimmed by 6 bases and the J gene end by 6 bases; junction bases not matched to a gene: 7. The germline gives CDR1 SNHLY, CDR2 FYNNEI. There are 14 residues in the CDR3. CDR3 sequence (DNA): TGTGCCAGCAGCGAGGGACAGGGGTGGGATGGCTACACCTTC. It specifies CASSEGQGWDGYTF.

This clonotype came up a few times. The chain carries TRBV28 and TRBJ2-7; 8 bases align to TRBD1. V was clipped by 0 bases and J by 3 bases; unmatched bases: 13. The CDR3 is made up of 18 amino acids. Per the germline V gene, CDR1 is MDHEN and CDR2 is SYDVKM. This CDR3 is CASSLWAGGPNDVYEQYF. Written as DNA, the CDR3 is TGTGCCAGCAGTTTATGGGCAGGGGGCCCGAATGACGTCTACGAGCAGTACTTC.

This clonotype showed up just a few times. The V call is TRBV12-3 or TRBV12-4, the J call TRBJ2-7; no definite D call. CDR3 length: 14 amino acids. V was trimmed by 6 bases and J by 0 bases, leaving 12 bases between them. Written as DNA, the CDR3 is TGTGCCAGCAGCCCCAGAGGCAACTCCTACGAGCAGTACTTC. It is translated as CASSPRGNSYEQYF.

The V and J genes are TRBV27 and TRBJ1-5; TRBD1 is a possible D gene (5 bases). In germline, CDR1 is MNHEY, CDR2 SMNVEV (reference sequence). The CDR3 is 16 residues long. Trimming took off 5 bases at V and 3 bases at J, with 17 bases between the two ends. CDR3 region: CASSPDWGSHNQPQHF. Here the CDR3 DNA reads TGTGCCAGCAGTCCAGATTGGGGGTCCCACAATCAGCCCCAGCATTTT.

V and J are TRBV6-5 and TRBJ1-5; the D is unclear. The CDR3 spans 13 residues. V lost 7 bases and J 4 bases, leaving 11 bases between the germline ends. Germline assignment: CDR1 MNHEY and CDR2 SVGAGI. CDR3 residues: CASTREPNQPQHF. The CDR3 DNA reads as TGTGCCAGCACAAGGGAGCCTAATCAGCCCCAGCATTTT.

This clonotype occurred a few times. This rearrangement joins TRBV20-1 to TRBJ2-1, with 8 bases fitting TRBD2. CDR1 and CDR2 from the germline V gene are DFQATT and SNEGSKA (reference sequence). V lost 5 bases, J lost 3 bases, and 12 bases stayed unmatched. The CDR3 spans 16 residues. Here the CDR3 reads CSAPPSGRVLYNEQFF. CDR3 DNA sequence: TGCAGTGCTCCACCCAGCGGGAGAGTTCTCTACAATGAGCAGTTCTTC.

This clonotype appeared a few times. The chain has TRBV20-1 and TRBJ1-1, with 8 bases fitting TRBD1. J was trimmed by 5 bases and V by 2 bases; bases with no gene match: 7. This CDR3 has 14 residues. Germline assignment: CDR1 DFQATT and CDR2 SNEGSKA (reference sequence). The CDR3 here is CSARTPGGRTEAFF. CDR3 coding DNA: TGCAGTGCTAGAACACCAGGGGGCAGAACTGAAGCTTTCTTT.

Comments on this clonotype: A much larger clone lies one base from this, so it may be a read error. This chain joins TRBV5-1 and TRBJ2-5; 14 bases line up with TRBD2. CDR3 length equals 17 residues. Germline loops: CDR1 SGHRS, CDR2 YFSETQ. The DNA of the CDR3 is TGCGCCAACAGCACGGGGACTAGCGGGGGAGTACAAGAGACCCAGTACTTC. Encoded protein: CANSTGTSGGVQETQYF.

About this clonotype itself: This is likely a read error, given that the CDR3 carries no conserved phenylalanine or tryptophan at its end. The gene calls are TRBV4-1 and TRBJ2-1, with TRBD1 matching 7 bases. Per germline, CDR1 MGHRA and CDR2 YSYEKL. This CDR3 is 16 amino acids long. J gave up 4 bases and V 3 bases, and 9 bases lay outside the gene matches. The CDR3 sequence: CASSQDRPLFYNEQFC. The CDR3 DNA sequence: TGCGCCAGCAGCCAGGACAGGCCTTTATTTTACAATGAGCAGTTCTGC.

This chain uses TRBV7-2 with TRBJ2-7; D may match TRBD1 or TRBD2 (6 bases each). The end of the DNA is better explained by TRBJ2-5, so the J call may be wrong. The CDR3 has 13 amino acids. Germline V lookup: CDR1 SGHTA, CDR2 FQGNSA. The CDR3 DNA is TGTGCCAGCGGAGGGAGACAGGTGATGACCCAGTACTTC. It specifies CASGGRQVMTQYF.

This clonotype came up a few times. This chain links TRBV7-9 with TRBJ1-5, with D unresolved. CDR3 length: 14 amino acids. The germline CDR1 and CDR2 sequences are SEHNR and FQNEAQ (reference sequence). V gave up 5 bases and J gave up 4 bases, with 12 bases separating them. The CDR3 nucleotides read TGTGCCAGCAGCCCTCCGGGAAATAATCAGCCCCAGCATTTT. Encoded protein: CASSPPGNNQPQHF.

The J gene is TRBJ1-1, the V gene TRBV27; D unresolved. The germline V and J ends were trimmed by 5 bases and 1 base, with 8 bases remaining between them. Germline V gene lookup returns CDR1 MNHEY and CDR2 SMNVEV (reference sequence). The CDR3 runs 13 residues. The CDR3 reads CASSPNKNTEAFF. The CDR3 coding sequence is TGTGCCAGCAGTCCAAATAAGAACACTGAAGCTTTCTTT.

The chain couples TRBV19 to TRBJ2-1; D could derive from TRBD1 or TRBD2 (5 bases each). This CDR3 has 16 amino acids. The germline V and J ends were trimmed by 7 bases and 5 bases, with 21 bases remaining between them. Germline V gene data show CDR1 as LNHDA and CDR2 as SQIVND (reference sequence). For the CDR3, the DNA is TGTGCCAGTACCGCACCGGGACCCCTAAGTAACAATGAGCAGTTCTTC. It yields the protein CASTAPGPLSNNEQFF.

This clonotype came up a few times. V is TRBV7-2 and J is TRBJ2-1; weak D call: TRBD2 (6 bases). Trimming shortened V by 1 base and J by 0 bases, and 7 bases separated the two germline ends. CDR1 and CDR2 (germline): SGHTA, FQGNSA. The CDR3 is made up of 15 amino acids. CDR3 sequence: CASSLVAVSYNEQFF. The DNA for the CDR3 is TGTGCCAGCAGCTTAGTAGCGGTCTCCTACAATGAGCAGTTCTTC.

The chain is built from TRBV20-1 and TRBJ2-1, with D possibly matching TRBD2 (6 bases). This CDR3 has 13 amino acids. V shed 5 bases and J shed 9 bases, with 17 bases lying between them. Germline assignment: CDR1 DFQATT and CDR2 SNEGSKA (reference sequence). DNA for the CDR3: TGCAGTGCTGGGCGGGACGCAATCAGTGAGCAGTTCTTC. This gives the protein CSAGRDAISEQFF.

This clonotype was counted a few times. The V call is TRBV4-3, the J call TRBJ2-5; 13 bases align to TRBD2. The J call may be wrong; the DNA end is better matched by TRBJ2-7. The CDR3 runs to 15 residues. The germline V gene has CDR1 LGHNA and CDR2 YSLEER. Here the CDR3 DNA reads TGCGCCAGCAGCCACACTAGCGGGAGGGGTTACGAGCAGTACTTC. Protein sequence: CASSHTSGRGYEQYF.

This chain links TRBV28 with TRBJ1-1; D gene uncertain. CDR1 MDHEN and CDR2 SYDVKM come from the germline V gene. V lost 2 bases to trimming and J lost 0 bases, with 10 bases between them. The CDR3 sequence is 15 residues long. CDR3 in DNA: TGTGCCAGCAGTTTAGGGCAGGCCCTGAACACTGAAGCTTTCTTT. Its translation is CASSLGQALNTEAFF.

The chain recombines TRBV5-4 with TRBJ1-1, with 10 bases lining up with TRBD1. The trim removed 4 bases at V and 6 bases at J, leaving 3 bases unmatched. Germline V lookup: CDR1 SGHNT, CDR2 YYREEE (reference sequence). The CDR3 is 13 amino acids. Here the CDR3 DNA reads TGTGCCAGCAGCCCGGACAGGGGGGCTGAAGCTTTCTTT. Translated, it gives CASSPDRGAEAFF.